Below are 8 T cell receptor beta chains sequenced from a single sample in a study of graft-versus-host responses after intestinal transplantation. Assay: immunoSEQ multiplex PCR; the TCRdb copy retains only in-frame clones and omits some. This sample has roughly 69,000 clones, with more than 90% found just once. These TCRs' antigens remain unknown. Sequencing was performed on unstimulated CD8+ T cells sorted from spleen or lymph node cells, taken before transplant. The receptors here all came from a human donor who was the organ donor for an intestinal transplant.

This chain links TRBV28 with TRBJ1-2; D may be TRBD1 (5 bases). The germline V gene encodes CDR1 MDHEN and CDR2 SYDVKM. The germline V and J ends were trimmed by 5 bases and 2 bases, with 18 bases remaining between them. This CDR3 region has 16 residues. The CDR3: CASSASPTGENYGYTF. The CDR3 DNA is TGTGCCAGCAGTGCCTCTCCTACAGGTGAAAACTATGGCTACACCTTC.

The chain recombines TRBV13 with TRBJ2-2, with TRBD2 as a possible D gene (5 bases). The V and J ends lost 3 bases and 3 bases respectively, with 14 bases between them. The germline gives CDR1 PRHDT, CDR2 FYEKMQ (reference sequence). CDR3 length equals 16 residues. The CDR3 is CASSFDGNYDTGELFF. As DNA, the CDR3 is TGTGCCAGCAGCTTCGACGGGAATTATGACACCGGGGAGCTGTTTTTT.

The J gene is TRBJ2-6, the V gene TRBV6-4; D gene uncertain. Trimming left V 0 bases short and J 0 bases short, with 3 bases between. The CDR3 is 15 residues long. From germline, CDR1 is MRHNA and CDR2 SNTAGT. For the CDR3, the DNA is TGTGCCAGCAGTGACTCCCACTCTGGGGCCAACGTCCTGACTTTC. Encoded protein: CASSDSHSGANVLTF.

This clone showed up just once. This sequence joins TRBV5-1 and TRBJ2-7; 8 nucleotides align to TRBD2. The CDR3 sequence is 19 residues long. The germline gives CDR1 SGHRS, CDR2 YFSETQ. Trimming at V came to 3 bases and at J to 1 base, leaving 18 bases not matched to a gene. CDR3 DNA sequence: TGCGCCAGCAGCTCGGGGTCCAGCGGGAGCTGGGGAAGGTCCTACGAGCAGTACTTC. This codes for CASSSGSSGSWGRSYEQYF.

This CDR3 reads CASSHQREDTDTQYF. The CDR3, as DNA: TGTGCCAGCAGCCACCAGCGGGAGGACACAGATACGCAGTATTTT. The V call is TRBV4-2, the J call TRBJ2-3, with 9 bases that match TRBD2. Germline CDR1 reads LGHNA; CDR2 reads YNFKEQ. V trimming: 3 bases; J trimming: 2 bases; junction bases outside the gene matches: 3. The CDR3 loop spans 15 amino acids.

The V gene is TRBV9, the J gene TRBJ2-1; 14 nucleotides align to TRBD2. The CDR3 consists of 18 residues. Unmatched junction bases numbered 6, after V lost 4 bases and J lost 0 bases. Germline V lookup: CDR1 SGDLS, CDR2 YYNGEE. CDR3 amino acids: CASSPGTSGGSSYNEQFF. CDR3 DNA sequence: TGTGCCAGCAGCCCCGGGACTAGCGGGGGAAGCTCCTACAATGAGCAGTTCTTC.

CDR3 in DNA: TGTGCCAGCCTTGAGGGAGAGGACTATGGCTACACCTTC. This sequence encodes CASLEGEDYGYTF. The rearrangement uses TRBV28 and TRBJ1-2; D remains unclear. The CDR3 runs 13 residues. The V end lost 8 bases, the J end lost 3 bases, and 13 bases lay between the germline ends. Looked up from germline, CDR1 is MDHEN and CDR2 is SYDVKM.

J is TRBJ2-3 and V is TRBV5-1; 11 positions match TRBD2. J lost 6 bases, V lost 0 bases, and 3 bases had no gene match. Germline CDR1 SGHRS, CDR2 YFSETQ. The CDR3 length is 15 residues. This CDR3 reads CASSLELAGVDTQYF. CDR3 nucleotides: TGCGCCAGCAGCTTGGAACTAGCGGGAGTTGATACGCAGTATTTT.